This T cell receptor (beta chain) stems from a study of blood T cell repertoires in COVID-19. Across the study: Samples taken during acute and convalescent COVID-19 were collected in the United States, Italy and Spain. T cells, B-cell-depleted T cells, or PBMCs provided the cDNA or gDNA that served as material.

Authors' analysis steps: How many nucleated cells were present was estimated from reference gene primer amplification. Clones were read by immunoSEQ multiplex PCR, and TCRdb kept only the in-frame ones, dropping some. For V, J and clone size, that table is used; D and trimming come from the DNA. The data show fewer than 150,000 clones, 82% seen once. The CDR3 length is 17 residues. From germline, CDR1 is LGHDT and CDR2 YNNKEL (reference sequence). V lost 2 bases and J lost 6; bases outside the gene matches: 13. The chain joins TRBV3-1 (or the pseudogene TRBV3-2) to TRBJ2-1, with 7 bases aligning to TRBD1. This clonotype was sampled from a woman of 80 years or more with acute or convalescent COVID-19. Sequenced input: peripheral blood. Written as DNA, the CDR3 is TGTGCCAGCAGCCAAAACATCCGACAGGGTGGTTCCAATGAGCAGTTCTTC. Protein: CASSQNIRQGGSNEQFF.